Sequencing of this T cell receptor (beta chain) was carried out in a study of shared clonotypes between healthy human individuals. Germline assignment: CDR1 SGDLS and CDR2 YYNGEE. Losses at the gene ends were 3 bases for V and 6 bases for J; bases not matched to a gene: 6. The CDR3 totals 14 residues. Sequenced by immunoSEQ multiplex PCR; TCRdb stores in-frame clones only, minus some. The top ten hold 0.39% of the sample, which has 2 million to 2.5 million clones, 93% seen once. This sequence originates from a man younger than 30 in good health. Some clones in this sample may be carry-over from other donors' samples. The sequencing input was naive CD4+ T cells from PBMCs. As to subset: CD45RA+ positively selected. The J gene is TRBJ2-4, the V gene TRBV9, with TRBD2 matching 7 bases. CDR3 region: CASSGGGALNIQYF. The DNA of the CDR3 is TGTGCCAGCAGCGGGGGAGGGGCGCTAAACATTCAGTACTTC.